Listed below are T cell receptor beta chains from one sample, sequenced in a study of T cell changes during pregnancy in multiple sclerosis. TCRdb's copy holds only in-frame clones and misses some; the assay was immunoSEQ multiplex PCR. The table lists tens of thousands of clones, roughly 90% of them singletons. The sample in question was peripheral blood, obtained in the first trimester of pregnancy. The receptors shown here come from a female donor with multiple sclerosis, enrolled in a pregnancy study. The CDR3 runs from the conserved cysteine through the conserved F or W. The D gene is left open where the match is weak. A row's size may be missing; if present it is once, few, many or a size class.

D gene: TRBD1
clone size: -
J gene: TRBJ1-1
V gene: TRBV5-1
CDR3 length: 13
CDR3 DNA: TGCGCCAGCAGCATGGGACAGGGGGCGCAAGCTTTCTTT
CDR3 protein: CASSMGQGAQAFF

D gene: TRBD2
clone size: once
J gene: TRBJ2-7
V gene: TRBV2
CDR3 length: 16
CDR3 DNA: TGTGCCAGCACTAAGGGACTAGCGGGAGGGTACTACGAGCAGTACTTC
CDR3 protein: CASTKGLAGGYYEQYF

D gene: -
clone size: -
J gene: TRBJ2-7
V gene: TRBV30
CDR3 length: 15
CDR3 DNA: TGTGCCTGGAGTGTTGGGCTAGCGAGTGCCTACGAGCAGTACTTC
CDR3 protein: CAWSVGLASAYEQYF

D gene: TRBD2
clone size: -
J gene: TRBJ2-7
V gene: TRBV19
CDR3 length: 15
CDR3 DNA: TGTGCCAGTAGCACGGGGGGGGTTAGCTCCTACGAGCAGTACTTC
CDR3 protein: CASSTGGVSSYEQYF

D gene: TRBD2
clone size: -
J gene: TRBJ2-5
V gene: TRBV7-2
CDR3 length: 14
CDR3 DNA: TGTGCCAGCAGTCTAGCGGGAGGTGGAGAGACCCAGTACTTC
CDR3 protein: CASSLAGGGETQYF

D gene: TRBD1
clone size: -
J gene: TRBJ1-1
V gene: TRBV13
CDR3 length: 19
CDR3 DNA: TGTGCCAGCAGCTTCCTTTTCACCCCGCGGGACAGGGGATTTACTGAAGCTTTCTTT
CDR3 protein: CASSFLFTPRDRGFTEAFF

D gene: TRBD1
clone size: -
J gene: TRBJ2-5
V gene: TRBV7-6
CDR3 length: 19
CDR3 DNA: TGTGCCAGCAGCTGGGCTGGGACAGGAGTCTCTACTATCCAAGAGACCCAGTACTTC
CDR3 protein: CASSWAGTGVSTIQETQYF

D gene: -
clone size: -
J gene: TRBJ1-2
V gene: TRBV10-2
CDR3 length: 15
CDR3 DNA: TGCGCCAGCAGTGAATTCCTGGGGCAGCCGATGGGCTACACCTTC
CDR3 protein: CASSEFLGQPMGYTF

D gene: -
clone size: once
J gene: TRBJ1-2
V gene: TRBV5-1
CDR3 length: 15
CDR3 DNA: TGCGCCAGCAGCTTGCAATTTCAGGGCATCGGGGGCTACACCTTC
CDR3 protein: CASSLQFQGIGGYTF

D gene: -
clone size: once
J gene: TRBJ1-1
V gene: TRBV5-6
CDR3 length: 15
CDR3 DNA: TGTGCCAGCAGCCCCGGAGGGGGGGCGTACACTGAAGCTTTCTTT
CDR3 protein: CASSPGGGAYTEAFF

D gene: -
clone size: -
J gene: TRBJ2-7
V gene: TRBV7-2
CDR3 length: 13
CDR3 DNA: TGTGCCAGCAGCTTCGGTGCGGGGTACGAGCAGTACTTC
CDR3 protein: CASSFGAGYEQYF

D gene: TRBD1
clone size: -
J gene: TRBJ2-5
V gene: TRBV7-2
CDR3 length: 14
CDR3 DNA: TGTGCCAGCAGCCCCGGACAGGGCTTAGAGACCCAGTACTTC
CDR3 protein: CASSPGQGLETQYF

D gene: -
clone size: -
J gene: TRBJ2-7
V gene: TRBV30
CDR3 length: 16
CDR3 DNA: TGTGCCTGGGGTGCGTACAACACAGCAGGGTTCTACGAGCAGTACTTC
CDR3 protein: CAWGAYNTAGFYEQYF

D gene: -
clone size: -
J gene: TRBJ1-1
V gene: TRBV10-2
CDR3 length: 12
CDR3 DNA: TGCGCCACCTGGTCAGGGAACACTGAAGCTTTCTTT
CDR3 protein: CATWSGNTEAFF

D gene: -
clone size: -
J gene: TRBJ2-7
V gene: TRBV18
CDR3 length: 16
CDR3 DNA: TGTGCCAGCTCACCGGGACCCGGGACTTTTAGCTACGAGCAGTACTTC
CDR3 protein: CASSPGPGTFSYEQYF

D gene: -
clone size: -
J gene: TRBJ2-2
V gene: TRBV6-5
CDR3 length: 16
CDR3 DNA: TGTGCCAGCAGTTACGCGGGTCAGGCCCTTACCGGGGAGCTGTTTTTT
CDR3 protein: CASSYAGQALTGELFF

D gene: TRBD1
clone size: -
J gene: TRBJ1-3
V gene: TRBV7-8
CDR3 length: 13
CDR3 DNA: TGTGCCAGGGAGAGACAGGGTGGGACCACCATATATTTT
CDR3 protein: CARERQGGTTIYF

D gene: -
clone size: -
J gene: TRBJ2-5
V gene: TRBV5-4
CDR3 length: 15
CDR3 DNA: TGTGCCAGCAGCCCCGGGGACAACGGCCAAGAGACCCAGTACTTC
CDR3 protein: CASSPGDNGQETQYF

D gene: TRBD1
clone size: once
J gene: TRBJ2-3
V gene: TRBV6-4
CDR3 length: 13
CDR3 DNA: TGTGCCAGCGGGACAGGATGGATGGATACGCAGTATTTT
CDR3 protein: CASGTGWMDTQYF

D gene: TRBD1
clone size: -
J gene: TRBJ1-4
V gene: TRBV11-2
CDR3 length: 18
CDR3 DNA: TGTGCCAGCAGCCAAAACCCGCGACAGGGGGCAACTAATGAAAAACTGTTTTTT
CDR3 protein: CASSQNPRQGATNEKLFF

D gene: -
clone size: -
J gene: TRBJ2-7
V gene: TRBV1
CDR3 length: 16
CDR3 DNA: TGCACCAGCAGCCACCCCGGGGACAGGTGTTCATACGAGCAGTACTTC
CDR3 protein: CTSSHPGDRCSYEQYF

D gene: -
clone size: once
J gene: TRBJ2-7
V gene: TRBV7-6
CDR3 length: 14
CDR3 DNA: TGTGCCAGCAGCCCGGGTGCGGCTACCTACGAGCAGTACTTC
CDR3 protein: CASSPGAATYEQYF

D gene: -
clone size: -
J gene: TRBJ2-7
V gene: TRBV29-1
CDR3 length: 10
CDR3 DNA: TGCAGCGCCGGAGAGGACGAGCAGTACTTC
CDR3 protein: CSAGEDEQYF

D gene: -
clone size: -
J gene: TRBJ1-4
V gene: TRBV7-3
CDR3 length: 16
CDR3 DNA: TGTGCCAGCAGCTTACTAGTGGACAGCCTCAATGAAAAACTGTTTTTT
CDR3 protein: CASSLLVDSLNEKLFF

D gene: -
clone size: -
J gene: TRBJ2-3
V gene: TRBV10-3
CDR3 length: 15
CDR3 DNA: TGTGCCATCAGTGAGCGACGGGGTAGCACAGATACGCAGTATTTT
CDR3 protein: CAISERRGSTDTQYF

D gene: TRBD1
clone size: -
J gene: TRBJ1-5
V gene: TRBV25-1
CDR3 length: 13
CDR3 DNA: TGTGCCAGCAGTGACCACAGGGGGGAGGCCCAGCATTTT
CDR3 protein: CASSDHRGEAQHF

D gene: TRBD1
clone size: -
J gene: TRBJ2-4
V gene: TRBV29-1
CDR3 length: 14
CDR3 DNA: TGCAGCGTTGAGGACAGGGAAGCCAAAAACATTCAGTACTTC
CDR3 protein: CSVEDREAKNIQYF

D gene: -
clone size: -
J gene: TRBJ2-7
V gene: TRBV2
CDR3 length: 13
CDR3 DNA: TGTGCCAGCAGTGATCGGGGGAAGGACGAGCAGTACTTC
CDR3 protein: CASSDRGKDEQYF

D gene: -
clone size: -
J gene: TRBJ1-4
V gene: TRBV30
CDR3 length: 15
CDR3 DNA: TGTGCCTGGAGTGAAGCTGTAGGGGGTGGGGAAAAACTGTTTTTT
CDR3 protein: CAWSEAVGGGEKLFF

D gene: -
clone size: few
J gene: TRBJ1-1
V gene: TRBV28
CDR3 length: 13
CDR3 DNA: TGTGCCAGCAGTTTTGTGAGGGCACCCGGAGCTTTCTTT
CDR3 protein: CASSFVRAPGAFF

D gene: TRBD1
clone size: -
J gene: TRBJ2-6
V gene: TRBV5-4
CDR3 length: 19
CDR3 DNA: TGTGCCAGCAGCTTTACCGGGACAGTCCCGATCTCTGGGGCCAACGTCCTGACTTTC
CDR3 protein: CASSFTGTVPISGANVLTF

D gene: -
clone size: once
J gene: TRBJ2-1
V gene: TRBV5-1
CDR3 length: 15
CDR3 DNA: TGCGCCAGCAGCGTACTTTCGGGAGTTTTTAATGAGCAGTTCTTC
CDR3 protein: CASSVLSGVFNEQFF

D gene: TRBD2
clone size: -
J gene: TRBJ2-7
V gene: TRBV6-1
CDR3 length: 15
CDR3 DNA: TGTGCCAGCAGTGGCGAGGTAGCGGGAAGCGTGGAGCAGTACTTC
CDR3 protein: CASSGEVAGSVEQYF

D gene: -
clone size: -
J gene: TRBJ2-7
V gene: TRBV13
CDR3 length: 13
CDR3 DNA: TGTGCCAGCAGCTTAGGGACTCTCTACGAGCAGTACTTC
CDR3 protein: CASSLGTLYEQYF

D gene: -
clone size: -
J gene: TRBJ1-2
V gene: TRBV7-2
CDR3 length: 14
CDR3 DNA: TGTGCCAGCAGCTTAGGGACAAGTAACTATGGCTACACCTTC
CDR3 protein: CASSLGTSNYGYTF

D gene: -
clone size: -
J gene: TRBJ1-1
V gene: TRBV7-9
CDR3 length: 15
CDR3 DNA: TGTGCCAGCAGCTTGGGACGGGGACTGATCACTGAAGCTTTCTTT
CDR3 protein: CASSLGRGLITEAFF

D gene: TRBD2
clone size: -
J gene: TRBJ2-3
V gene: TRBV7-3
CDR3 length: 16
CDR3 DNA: TGTGCCAGCAGCTGGGGACTAGCGGGAGATAAAGATACGCAGTATTTT
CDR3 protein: CASSWGLAGDKDTQYF

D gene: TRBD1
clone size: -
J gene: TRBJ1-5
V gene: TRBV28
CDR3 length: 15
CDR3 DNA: TGTGCCAGCAGTGAGCCGACAGGGAGTAATCAGCCCCAGCATTTT
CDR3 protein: CASSEPTGSNQPQHF

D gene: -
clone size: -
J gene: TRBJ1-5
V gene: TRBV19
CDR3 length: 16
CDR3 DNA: TGTGCCAGTAGCAGACATCCTGGGTCCTGGGATCAGCCCCAGCATTTT
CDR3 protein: CASSRHPGSWDQPQHF

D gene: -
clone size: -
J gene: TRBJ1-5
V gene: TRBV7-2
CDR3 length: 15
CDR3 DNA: TGTGCCAGCAGCATAGACGTTCCAGGTATTCAGCCCCAGCATTTT
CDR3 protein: CASSIDVPGIQPQHF

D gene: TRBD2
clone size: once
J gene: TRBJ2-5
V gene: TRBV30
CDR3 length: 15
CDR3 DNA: TGTGCCTGGAGTGCGATACTCGGACTAGACGAGACCCAGTACTTC
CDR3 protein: CAWSAILGLDETQYF

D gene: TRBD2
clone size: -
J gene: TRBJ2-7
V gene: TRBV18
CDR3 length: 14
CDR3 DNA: TGTGCCAGCTCATCCCGGACTAGCGGCTACGAGCAGTACTTC
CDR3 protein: CASSSRTSGYEQYF

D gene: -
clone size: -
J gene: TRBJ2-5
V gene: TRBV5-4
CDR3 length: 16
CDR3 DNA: TGTGCCAGCAACACGAGGGGGGGATCAAAGCAAGAGACCCAGTACTTC
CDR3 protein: CASNTRGGSKQETQYF

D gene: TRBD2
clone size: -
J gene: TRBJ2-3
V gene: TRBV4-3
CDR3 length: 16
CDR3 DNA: TGCGCCAGCAGCCAAGTTTTAGCGGGAGAAGAGGATACGCAGTATTTT
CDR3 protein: CASSQVLAGEEDTQYF

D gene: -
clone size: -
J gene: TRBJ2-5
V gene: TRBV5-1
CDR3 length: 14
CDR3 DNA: TGCGCCAGCTCTACGGTATTCTCAGGAGAGACCCAGTACTTC
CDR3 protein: CASSTVFSGETQYF